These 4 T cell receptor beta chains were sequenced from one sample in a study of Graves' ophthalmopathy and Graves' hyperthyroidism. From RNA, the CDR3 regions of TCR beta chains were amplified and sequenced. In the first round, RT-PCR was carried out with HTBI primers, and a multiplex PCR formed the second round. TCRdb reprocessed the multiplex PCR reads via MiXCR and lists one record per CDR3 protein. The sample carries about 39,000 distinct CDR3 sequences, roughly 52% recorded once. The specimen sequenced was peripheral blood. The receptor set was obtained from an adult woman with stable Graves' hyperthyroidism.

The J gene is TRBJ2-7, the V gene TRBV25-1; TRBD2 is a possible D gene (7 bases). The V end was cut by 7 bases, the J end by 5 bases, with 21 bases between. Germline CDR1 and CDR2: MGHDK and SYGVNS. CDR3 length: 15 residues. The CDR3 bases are TGTGCCAGCAACGGGGGGCAGGGAAATTTGGACGAGCAGTACTTC. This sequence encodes CASNGGQGNLDEQYF.

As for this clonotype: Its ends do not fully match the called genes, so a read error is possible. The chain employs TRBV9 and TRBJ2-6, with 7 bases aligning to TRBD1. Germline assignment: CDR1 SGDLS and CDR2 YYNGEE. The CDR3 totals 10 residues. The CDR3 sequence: CASSVEARGF. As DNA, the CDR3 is TGTGCCAGCAGCGTAGAGGCCAGGGGGTTT.

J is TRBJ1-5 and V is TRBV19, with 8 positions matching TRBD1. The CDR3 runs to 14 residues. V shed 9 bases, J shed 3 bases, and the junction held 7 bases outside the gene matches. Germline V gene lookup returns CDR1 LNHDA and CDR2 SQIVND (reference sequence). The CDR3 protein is CASQDRDLNQPQHF. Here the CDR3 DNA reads TGTGCCAGCCAGGACAGGGACCTCAATCAGCCCCAGCATTTT.

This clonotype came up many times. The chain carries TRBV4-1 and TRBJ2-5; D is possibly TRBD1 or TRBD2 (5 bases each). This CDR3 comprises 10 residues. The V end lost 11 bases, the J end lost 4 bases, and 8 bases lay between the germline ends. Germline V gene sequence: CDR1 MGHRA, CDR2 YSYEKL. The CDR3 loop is CAVGTETQYF. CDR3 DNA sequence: TGCGCCGTGGGGACAGAGACCCAGTACTTC.